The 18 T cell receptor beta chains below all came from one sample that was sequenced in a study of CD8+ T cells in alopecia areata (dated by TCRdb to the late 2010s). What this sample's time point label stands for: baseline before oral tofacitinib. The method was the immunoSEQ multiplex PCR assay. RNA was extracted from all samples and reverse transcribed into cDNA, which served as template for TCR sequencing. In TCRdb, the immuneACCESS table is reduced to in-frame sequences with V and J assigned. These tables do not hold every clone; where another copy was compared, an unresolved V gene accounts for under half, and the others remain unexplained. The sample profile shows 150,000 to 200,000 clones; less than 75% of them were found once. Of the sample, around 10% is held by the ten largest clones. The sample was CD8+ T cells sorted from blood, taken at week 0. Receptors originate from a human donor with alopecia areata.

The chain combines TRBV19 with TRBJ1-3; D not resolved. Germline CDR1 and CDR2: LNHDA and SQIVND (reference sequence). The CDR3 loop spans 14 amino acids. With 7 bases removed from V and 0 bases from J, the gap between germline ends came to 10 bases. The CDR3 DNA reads TGTGCCAGTAATAACAGAGACTCTGGAAACACCATATATTTT. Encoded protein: CASNNRDSGNTIYF.

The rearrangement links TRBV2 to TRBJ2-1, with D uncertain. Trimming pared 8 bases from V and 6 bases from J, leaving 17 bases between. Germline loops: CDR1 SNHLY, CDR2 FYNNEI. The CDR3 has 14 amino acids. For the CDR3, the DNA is TGTGCCAGCTGGAGATCCCAAGTACGCAATGAGCAGTTCTTC. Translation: CASWRSQVRNEQFF.

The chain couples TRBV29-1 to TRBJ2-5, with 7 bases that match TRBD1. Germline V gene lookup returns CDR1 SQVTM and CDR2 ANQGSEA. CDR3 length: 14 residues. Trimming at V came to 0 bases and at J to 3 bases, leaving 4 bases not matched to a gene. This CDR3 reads CSVEDPTGKETQYF. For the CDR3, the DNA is TGCAGCGTTGAAGATCCGACAGGGAAAGAGACCCAGTACTTC.

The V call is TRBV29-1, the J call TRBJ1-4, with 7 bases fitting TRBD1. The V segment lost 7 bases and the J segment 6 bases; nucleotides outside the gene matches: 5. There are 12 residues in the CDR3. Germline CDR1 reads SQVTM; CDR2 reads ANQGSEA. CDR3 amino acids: CSAGTAYEKLFF. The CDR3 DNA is TGCAGCGCCGGGACAGCTTATGAAAAACTGTTTTTT.

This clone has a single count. This CDR3 is CASSLYSGVVYNEQFF. CDR3 DNA: TGTGCCAGCAGTTTATACTCTGGGGTAGTTTACAATGAGCAGTTCTTC. The rearrangement joins TRBV27 to TRBJ2-1; D ambiguous. The germline CDR1 and CDR2 sequences are MNHEY and SMNVEV (reference sequence). Trimming cost V 1 base and J 4 bases, with 14 bases left between them. This CDR3 contains 16 residues.

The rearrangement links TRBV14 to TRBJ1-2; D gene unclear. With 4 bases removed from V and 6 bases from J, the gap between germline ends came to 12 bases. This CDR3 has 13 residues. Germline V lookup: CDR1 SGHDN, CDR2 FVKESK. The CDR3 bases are TGTGCCAGCAGCCTGCTGGCGGGAGATGGCTACACCTTC. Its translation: CASSLLAGDGYTF.

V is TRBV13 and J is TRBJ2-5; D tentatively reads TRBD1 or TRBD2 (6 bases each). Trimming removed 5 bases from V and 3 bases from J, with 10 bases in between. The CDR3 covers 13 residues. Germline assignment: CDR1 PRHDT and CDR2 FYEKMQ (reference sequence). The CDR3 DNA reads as TGTGCCAGCAGCGGAGGGACAAAAGAGACCCAGTACTTC. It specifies CASSGGTKETQYF.

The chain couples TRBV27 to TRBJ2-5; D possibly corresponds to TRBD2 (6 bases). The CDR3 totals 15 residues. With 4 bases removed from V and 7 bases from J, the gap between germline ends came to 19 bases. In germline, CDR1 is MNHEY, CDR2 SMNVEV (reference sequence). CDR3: CASSWGLGKLATQYF. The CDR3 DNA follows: TGTGCCAGCAGTTGGGGACTGGGTAAACTAGCGACCCAGTACTTC.

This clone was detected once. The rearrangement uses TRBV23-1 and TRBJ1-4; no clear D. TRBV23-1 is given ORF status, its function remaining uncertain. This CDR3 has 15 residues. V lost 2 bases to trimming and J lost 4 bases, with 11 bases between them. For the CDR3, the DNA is TGCGCCAGCAGTCAAAATCTTCATTATAATGAAAAACTGTTTTTT. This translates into CASSQNLHYNEKLFF.

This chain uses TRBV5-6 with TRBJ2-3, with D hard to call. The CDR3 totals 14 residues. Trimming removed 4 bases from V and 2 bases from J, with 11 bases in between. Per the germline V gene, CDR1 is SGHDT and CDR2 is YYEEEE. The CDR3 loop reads CASSRGPPTDTQYF. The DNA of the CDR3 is TGTGCCAGCAGCCGAGGCCCACCCACAGATACGCAGTATTTT.

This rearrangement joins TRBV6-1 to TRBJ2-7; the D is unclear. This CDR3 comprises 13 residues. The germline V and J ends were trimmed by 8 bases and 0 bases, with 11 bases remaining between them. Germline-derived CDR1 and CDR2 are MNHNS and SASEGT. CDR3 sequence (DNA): TGTGCCAGCTCGTCACTGACCTCCTACGAGCAGTACTTC. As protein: CASSSLTSYEQYF.

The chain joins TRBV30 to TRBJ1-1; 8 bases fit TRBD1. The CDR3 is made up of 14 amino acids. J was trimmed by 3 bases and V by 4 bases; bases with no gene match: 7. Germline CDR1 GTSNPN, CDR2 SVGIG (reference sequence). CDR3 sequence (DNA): TGTGCCTGGACAGGGGGCGTAAGCGACACTGAAGCTTTCTTT. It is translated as CAWTGGVSDTEAFF. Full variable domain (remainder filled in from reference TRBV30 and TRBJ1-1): SQTIHQWPATLVQPVGSPLSLECTVEGTSNPNLYWYRQAAGRGLQLLFYSVGIGQISSEVPQNLSASRPQDRQFILSSKKLLLSDSGFYLCAWTGGVSDTEAFFGQGTRLTVV.

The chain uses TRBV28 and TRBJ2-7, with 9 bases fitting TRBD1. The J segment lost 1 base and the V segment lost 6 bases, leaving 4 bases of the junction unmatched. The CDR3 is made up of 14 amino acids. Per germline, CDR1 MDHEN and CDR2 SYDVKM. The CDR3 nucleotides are TGTGCCAGCAGCGCCGGGACAGGGTCCTACGAGCAGTACTTC. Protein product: CASSAGTGSYEQYF.

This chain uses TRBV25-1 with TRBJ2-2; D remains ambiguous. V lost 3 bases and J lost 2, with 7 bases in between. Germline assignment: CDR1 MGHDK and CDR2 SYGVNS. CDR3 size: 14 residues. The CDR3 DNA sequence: TGTGCCAGCAGTGACAGCACTAACACCGGGGAGCTGTTTTTT. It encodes CASSDSTNTGELFF.

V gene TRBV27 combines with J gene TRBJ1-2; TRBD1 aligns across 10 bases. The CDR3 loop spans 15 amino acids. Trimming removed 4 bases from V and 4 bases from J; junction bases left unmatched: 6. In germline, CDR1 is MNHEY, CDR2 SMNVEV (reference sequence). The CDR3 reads CASSSGQGTTYGYTF. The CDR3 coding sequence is TGTGCCAGCAGTTCGGGACAGGGGACAACCTATGGCTACACCTTC.

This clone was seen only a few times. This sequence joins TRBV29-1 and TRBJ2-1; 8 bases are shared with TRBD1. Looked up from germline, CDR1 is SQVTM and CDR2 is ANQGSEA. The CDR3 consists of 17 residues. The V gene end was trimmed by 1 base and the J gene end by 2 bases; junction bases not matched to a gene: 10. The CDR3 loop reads CSVEGAPTGVAYNEQFF. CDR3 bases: TGCAGCGTTGAAGGTGCCCCGACAGGGGTGGCCTACAATGAGCAGTTCTTC.

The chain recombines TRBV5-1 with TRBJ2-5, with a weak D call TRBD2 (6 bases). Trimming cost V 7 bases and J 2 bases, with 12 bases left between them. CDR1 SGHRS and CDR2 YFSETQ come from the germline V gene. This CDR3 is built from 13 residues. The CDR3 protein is CASRRDSQETQYF. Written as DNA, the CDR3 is TGCGCCAGCCGGCGGGACTCTCAAGAGACCCAGTACTTC.

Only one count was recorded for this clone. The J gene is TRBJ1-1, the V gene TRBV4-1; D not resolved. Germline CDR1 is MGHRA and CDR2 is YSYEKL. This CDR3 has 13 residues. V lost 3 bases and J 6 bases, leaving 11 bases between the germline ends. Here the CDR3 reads CASSQVLYAEAFF. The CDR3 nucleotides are TGCGCCAGCAGCCAGGTGTTGTACGCTGAAGCTTTCTTT.